This T cell receptor beta chain was observed in a study of T cells after yellow fever vaccination. Study-wide results and caveats: There was a possibility that FACS-sorted repertoires contained abundant clonotypes contaminating from the bulk population. Few clonotypes appeared in both CD4 and CD8 compartments. The booster response re-showed most primary clones: 95% to 96% CD4, over 80% CD8.

TCRdb recomputed calls from the 5' RACE reads with MiXCR, one row per CDR3 protein. Of around 120,000 distinct CDR3 sequences in the sample, approximately 16% were seen once. Note on this clonotype: Its antigen is unknown.

There are 16 residues in the CDR3. The germline CDR1 and CDR2 sequences are DFQATT and SNEGSKA (reference sequence). V was cut by 0 bases and J by 0 bases, with 12 bases left in between. The sample was CD8+ T cells sorted from PBMCs, taken 5 days after the yellow fever booster vaccination. The chain joins TRBV20-1 to TRBJ1-3, with D possibly being TRBD1 (5 bases). This clonotype originated in a man aged 18-30 years who received the YFV17D yellow fever vaccine. The CDR3 coding sequence is TGCAGTGCTAGAGACCGGACAACGAGCTCTGGAAACACCATATATTTT. Protein: CSARDRTTSSGNTIYF.